This note documents a single T cell receptor (beta chain) sequence. This clonotype was seen ten or more times. Its antigen has not been determined. A junction boundary mismatches the germline segment, possibly from a read error. Based on the germline V gene (reference sequence), the CDR1 and CDR2 sequences are DFQATT and SNEGSKA. The CDR3 holds 16 amino acids from the cysteine to the phenylalanine. Only the CDR3 DNA stays, 48 bases, in frame from base 1. CD4+CD45RO+CD25- cells were isolated as memory CD4+ T cells. Tregs, naive and memory CD4+ T cells from tumor, blood and ipsilateral draining lymph nodes of five or six breast cancer patients underwent full-length TCR alpha and beta sequencing. Ficoll density gradient centrifugation was used to isolate mononuclear cells from either lymph nodes or roughly 50 ml of peripheral blood. Sorted cell populations were confirmed by FACS to exceed 90% purity. The data were obtained in a study (dated by TCRdb to 2014 to 2015). Describing the broader study: Whether tumor-infiltrating Tregs in breast cancer are recruited from blood Tregs or converted in situ from other CD4+ T cell subsets was tested.

Full-length TCR variable regions were amplified by 5' RACE PCR with constant-region reverse primers, and semi-nested PCR with Nested Universal Primer A was subsequently performed. Using the ReliaPrep RNA Cell Miniprep System, total RNA was extracted, and the SMARTer RACE 5'/3' Kit was then used to reverse transcribe the RNA into 5'RACE-ready cDNA. An Illumina MiSeq was used to sequence the full-length TCR alpha and beta libraries, which had been barcoded with multiplex adaptors. The published analysis was carried out like this. Sequencing data were pooled across the five patients for each of nine subset-tissue groups and compared by unsupervised clustering of TCR gene usage. The Morisita-Horn index, with shared sequences weighted by their contribution to each repertoire, was used to calculate repertoire similarity. In TCRdb, the public reads were trimmed at Q25 with fastp and aligned with MiXCR, with productive beta chains retained. Entries are consolidated by CDR3 protein sequence, retaining the most common genes and DNA. TCRdb assigned the V and J calls; the authors' analysis was not used. Counted in this sample were about 32,000 distinct CDR3 sequences; around a quarter of them appeared once. Together, the top ten hold 3.5% to 5% of the sample.

The study at large found these results: Tumor memory CD4+ T cell TCR gene usage was found to cluster with blood and lymph node memory CD4+ cells and with lymph node naive CD4+ cells. The validation in the larger cohort was limited to a single TCR beta V-J rearrangement instead of whole repertoires. The greatest overlap of tumor-infiltrating Treg TCR alpha and beta sequences was with tumor naive CD4+ T cells, followed next by blood naive CD4+ T cells.

The V gene is TRBV20-1 and the J gene is TRBJ2-1, and TRBD2 may be the D gene, going by 6 matching bases. The sample comprised memory CD4+ T cells sorted from blood. The sample's cell subset or site label, in plain terms: memory CD4+ T cells, CD4+CD45RO+CD25-. The sequence came from a female donor with breast cancer. The CDR3 reads CSSSVPRRISYNEQFF. The DNA is TGCAGTTCTAGCGTCCCGAGACGCATCTCCTACAATGAGCAGTTCTTC.